This T cell receptor beta chain was sequenced in a study of post-analysis software for immune sequencing data (dated by TCRdb to about 2015). Regarding the complete study: Recorded disease courses included relapsing-remitting, secondary progressive and progressive-relapsing multiple sclerosis, with some patients lacking subtype annotation. The multiple sclerosis patient repertoires were compared with approximately 11 previously published healthy control repertoires from donors aged roughly 6 to 27 years. A subset of samples was prepared in parallel using single-end sample barcoding, then pooled and co-amplified after Illumina adapter ligation. The paper as a whole reports these results and caveats: When samples were clustered directly using the F measure, samples prepared in the same batch co-clustered strongly, which prompted a batch-effect correction. The control group was slightly older than the multiple sclerosis patient group. Compared with controls, multiple sclerosis patients had significantly lower normalized Chao1 diversity, a finding suggesting substantial peripheral T-cell clonal expansion.

To demonstrate the VDJtools post-analysis software, TCR beta repertoires were profiled from the peripheral blood of 10 to 15 young patients with multiple sclerosis. Multiple sclerosis patients were children and adolescents aged 6 to 15 years. As concerns this clonotype: Its recognized antigen is unknown. The sample holds no much larger clone one base away, and base qualities are not on file.

The library was built by means of PCR. Sequencing used an Illumina HiSeq 2500. To reduce PCR and sequencing biases, unique molecular identifiers were incorporated into the TCR beta cDNA libraries. Per 1 to 10 million input T cells, roughly 0.5 million cDNA molecules were obtained, such that each molecule approximated one T cell. The same protocol used for the earlier healthy control dataset was applied to prepare and sequence the patient libraries. Samples belonging to the same batch were prepared together, multiplexed and sequenced on a shared HiSeq lane. In the source study's methods: Raw barcoded reads were processed with MIGEC, and single-read molecular identifier groups were discarded before consensus assembly and CDR3 extraction. Clonotype tables were post-analysed with VDJtools, normalizing diversity by down-sampling all datasets to the smallest sample size. In repertoire overlap clustering, CDR3 amino acid sequences, but not nucleotide sequences, were matched to correct batch-related cross-sample contamination. In-frame beta chains were kept once TCRdb had trimmed the public reads at Q25 with fastp and called clones with MiXCR. Rows with a matching CDR3 protein are joined into one entry that keeps the most common DNA and genes. These V and J calls are TCRdb output, not the study's own analysis. Here the sample has 750,000 to 950,000 distinct CDR3 sequences; 40% to 55% occur a single time. The ten largest clones capture roughly 5.2% of the sample.

The sequencing input was blood. The receptor's source is a girl aged 10 to 17 with multiple sclerosis.

The CDR3 reads CASTQDVSGRQQYF. The nucleotide sequence is TGTGCCAGCACTCAAGATGTTAGCGGGAGGCAGCAGTACTTC. The V and J segments used are TRBV3-1 and TRBJ2-5; TRBD2 lines up with 10 middle nucleotides. For this chain, trimming is 7 bases at the V end and 11 bases at the J end, and the number of junction bases without a gene match is 13. There are 14 amino acids in the CDR3, from cysteine to phenylalanine inclusive. Here the CDR3 DNA is all that survives: 42 bases in frame from base 1. The CDR1 and CDR2 encoded by the germline V gene (reference sequence) are LGHDT and YNNKEL.